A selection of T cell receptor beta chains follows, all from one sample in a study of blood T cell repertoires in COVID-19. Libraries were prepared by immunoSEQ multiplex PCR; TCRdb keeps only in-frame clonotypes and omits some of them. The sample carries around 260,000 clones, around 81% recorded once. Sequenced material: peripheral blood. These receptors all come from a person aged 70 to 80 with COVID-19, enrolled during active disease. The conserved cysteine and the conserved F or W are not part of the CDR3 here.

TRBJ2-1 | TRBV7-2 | ASSLAAPSYNEQF
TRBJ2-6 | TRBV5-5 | ASSPTTGTGANVLT
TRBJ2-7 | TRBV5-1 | ASSLGGGSSYEQY
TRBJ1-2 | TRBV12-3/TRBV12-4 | ASSLFGQSGYT
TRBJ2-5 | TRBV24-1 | ATSGDTQETQY
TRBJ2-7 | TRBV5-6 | ASSPDRAEQY
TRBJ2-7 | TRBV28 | ASSSRVLSSYEQY
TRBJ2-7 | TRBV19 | ASSSAQGGGYEQY
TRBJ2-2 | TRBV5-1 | ASSPRDSPKGGELF
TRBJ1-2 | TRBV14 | ASSQVGQGNYGYT
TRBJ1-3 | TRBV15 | ATSRELSGNTIY
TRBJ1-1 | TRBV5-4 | ASSLGLQGRRNLEAF
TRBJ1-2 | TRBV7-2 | ASSQRAGPYGYT
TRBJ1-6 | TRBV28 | ASTYQGAFSPLH
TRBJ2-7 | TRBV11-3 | ASSPGGGSYEQY
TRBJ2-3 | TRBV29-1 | SVLFGGATDTQY
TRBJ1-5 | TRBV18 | ASSPQDTSNQPQH
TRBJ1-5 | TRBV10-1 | ASMEVTGQVCNQPQH
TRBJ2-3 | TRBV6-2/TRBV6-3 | ASSSRLAGGVADTQY
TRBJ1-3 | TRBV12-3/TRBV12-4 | ASSLVGGNTIY
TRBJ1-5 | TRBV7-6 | ASSPRAGVSNQPQH
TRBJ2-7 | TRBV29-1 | SVEGGAEQY
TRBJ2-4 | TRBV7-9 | ASSLIVGVAKNIQY
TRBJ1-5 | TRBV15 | ATSSDRATNQPQH
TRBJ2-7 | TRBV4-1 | ASSQSQGHPDYEQY
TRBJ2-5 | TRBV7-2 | ASSIRETQY